This entry is about one T cell receptor (beta chain). Its antigen is unknown. V lost 1 base to trimming and J lost 5 bases; unmatched junction nucleotides: 7. CDR1 is SGHDN and CDR2 is FVKESK in the germline V gene. This CDR3 is built from 15 residues. The data are from a study of circulating and synovial CD4+ cells in juvenile arthritis. Sequencing used immunoSEQ multiplex PCR; TCRdb keeps in-frame clones, though not all of them. There are about 39,000 clones in the sample; around 95% occur only once, and approximately 0.7% lies in the top ten. Regarding the study as a whole: Bulk blood CD4 repertoires were more diverse than these. These blood cells shared more CDR3 sequences with synovium than bulk blood. Bulk blood CD4 samples held at least an order of magnitude more or fewer genomes than CPL.

Samples derive from patients with active juvenile idiopathic arthritis. The sequencing sample was made of CD4+ T cells from blood. The TCR originated in a human donor with juvenile idiopathic arthritis. The chain joins TRBV14 to TRBJ2-5; 7 positions agree with TRBD1. In DNA form, the CDR3 reads TGTGCCAGCAGCCAAGCCTACAGGGGCGGGGAGACCCAGTACTTC. This codes for CASSQAYRGGETQYF.